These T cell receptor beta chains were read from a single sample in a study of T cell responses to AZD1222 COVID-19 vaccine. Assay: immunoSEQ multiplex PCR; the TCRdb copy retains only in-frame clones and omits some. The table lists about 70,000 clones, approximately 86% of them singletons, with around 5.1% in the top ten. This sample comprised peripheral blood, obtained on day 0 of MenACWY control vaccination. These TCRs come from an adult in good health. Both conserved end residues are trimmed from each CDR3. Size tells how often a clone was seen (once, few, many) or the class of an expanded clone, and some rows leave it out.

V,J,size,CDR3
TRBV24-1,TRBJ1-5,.,ATSGQGAQPQH
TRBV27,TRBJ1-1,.,ASGDRNTEAF
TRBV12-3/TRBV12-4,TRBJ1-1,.,ASSPQGGAEAF
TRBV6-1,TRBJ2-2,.,ASSEFSGGITGELF
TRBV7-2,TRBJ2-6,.,ASSLLAGGPGANVLT
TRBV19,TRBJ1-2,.,ASSTGTAVNYGYT
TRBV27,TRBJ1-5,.,ASSSQLYSNQPQH
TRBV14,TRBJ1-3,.,ASSHSGSGNTIY
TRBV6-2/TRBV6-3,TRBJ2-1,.,ASSTGDSHSEQF
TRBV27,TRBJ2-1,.,ASSQMGTYNEQF
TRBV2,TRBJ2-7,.,ASFDHRAYEQY
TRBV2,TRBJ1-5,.,ASSEGSGWDRH
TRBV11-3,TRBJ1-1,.,ASKTGQGVEKAF
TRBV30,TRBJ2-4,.,AWTGKGGYIQY
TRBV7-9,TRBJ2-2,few,ASTKAENTGELF
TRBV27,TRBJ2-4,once,ASSFFSGSFIQY
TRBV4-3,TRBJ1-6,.,ASSQEALSYNSPLH
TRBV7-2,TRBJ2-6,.,ASVLSGANVLT
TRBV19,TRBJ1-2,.,ASREQGRDYGYT
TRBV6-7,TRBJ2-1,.,ASSYPTDSYNEQF
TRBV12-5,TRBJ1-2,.,ASGLGRGYGYT
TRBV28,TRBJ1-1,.,ASSTRGRTEAF
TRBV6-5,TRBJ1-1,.,ASSYRGFAEAF
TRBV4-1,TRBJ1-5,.,ASSQGQGNQPQH
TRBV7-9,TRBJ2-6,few,ASSLDGTFNVLT
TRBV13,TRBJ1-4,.,ASSSRTVRDEKLF
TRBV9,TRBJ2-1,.,ASSVGQGTSYNEQF
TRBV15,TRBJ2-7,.,ATSTRGVGYEQY